This T cell receptor beta chain comes out of a study of T cell changes during pregnancy in multiple sclerosis. Method: immunoSEQ multiplex PCR; TCRdb's copy keeps in-frame clones and lacks some. This table holds fewer than 130,000 clones, 91% found once. This receptor was obtained from a female donor with multiple sclerosis, enrolled in a pregnancy study. The starting material was peripheral blood, obtained after pregnancy.

The CDR3 here is CASSQQERTDTQYF. CDR3 bases: TGTGCCAGCAGCCAGCAGGAACGCACAGATACGCAGTATTTT. V gene TRBV14 combines with J gene TRBJ2-3; D call uncertain. This CDR3 is 14 amino acids long. Germline CDR1 reads SGHDN; CDR2 reads FVKESK. Trimming took off 3 bases at V and 1 base at J, with 8 bases between the two ends.